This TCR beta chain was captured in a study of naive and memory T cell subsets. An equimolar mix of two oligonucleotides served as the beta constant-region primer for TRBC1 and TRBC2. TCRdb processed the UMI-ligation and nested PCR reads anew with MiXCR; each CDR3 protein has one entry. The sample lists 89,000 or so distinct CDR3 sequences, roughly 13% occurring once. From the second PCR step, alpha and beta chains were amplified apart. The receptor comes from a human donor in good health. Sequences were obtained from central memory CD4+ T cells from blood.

The CDR3 nucleotides read TGTGCCAGCAGTCAGAATCAGGTCATGAACACTGAAGCTTTCTTT. Translated, it gives CASSQNQVMNTEAFF. The genes are TRBV6-2 or TRBV6-3 and TRBJ1-1; D remains ambiguous. The CDR3 covers 15 residues. V lost 5 bases and J lost 0, with 13 bases in between. Germline CDR1 and CDR2: MNHEY and SVGEGT.